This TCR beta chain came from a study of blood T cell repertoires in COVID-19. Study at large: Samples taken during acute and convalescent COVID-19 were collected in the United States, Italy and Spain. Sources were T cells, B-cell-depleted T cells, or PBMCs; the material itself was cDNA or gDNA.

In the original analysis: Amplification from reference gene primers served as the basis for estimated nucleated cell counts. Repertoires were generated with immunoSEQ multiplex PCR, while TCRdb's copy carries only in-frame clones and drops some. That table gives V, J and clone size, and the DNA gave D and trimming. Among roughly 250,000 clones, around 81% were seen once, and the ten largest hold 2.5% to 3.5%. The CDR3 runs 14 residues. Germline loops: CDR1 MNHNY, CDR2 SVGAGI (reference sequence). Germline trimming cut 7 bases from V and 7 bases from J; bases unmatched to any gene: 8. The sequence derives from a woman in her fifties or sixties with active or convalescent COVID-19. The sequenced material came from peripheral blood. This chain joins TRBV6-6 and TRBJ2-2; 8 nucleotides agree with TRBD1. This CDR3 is CASTRPGGSGELFF. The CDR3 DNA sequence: TGTGCCAGCACCCGCCCAGGGGGCAGCGGGGAGCTGTTTTTT.